Sequencing of this TCR beta chain was carried out in a study of identical twins. Study-wide results and limits: For zero-insertion analyses, partial confounding could come from invariant MAIT and iNKT cells. Twin pairs had excess sharing that was weaker in beta out-of-frame sequences. These conclusions were based on statistical analysis (cross-sectional, not following the same donors).

Template switching introduced a universal primer site, and the cDNA bore unique molecular identifiers. TCRdb processed the 5' RACE reads anew with MiXCR; each CDR3 protein has one entry. The table has some 320,000 distinct CDR3 sequences, approximately 13% seen once. This clonotype was seen more than once but under ten times. What it binds is unknown. CDR3 length: 15 residues. Germline V gives CDR1 SNHLY, CDR2 FYNNEI. The V and J ends lost 6 bases and 0 bases respectively, with 13 bases between them. These data were also filed under a second study, of yellow fever vaccine responses in identical twins.

This rearrangement joins TRBV2 to TRBJ2-3; no reliable D call. The clonotype comes from a young woman in good health. The material sequenced was CD8+ T cells sorted from blood. The CDR3 sequence is CASSGLEVSTDTQYF. The CDR3 DNA follows: TGTGCCAGCAGCGGCCTTGAGGTTAGCACAGATACGCAGTATTTT.